Each of the 9 T cell receptor beta chains below was sequenced from the same sample in a study of T cells after yellow fever vaccination. TCRdb processed the 5' RACE reads anew with MiXCR; each CDR3 protein has one entry. The table records some 250,000 distinct CDR3 sequences, 3.6% of them present only once. Sequences were derived from PBMCs, sampled 15 days after the yellow fever booster vaccination. The receptors stem from a man younger than 35 who received the YFV17D yellow fever vaccine.

This clonotype was recorded only once. This clone may be a read error of a much larger clone one base away. V gene TRBV7-3 combines with J gene TRBJ2-5, with 9 nucleotides matching TRBD1. Germline CDR1 is SGHTA and CDR2 is FQGTGA. This CDR3 is built from 15 residues. V shed 5 bases, J shed 9 bases, and the junction held 13 bases outside the gene matches. In DNA form, the CDR3 reads TGTGCCAGCAGCGCTACAGGGGGCGCAATGGAGGCCCAGTACTTC. This sequence encodes CASSATGGAMEAQYF.

CDR3 nucleotides: TGTGCCAGCGGCACGGAGGGGTTGAGAGATACGCAGTATTTT. Amino acids: CASGTEGLRDTQYF. The chain couples TRBV14 to TRBJ2-3; TRBD2 is a possible D gene (6 bases). This CDR3 contains 14 residues. Looked up from germline, CDR1 is SGHDN and CDR2 is FVKESK. Trimming removed 8 bases from V and 5 bases from J, with 17 bases in between.

This clonotype was counted at least ten times. The gene calls are TRBV18 and TRBJ2-7; no firm D call. Trimming stripped 0 bases from V and 6 bases from J, with 9 bases between. The germline gives CDR1 KGHSH, CDR2 LQKENI. CDR3 size: 13 residues. The CDR3 is CASSPPGLVEQYV. CDR3 bases: TGTGCCAGCTCACCACCAGGGTTGGTCGAGCAGTACGTC.

The rearrangement joins TRBV12-3 or TRBV12-4 to TRBJ2-7, with D possibly TRBD2 on 6 matching bases. V lost 2 bases and J lost 4, with 9 bases in between. CDR3 length: 13 residues. DNA of the CDR3: TGTGCCAGCAGTTTACGGGACTGGTACGAGCAGTACTTC. This sequence encodes CASSLRDWYEQYF.

The sample holds many counts of this clonotype. The chain links TRBV2 to TRBJ2-5; the D is unclear. The CDR3 has 12 residues. V lost 9 bases and J 11 bases, leaving 19 bases between the germline ends. The germline CDR1 and CDR2 sequences are SNHLY and FYNNEI. This chain's CDR3 is CASYAEVLLQYF. CDR3 DNA: TGTGCCAGTTATGCAGAGGTCTTATTGCAGTACTTC.

This clonotype was recorded at least ten times. V gene TRBV7-2 combines with J gene TRBJ2-1; TRBD2 agrees at 11 bases. The CDR3 loop spans 16 amino acids. V lost 7 bases, J lost 6 bases, and 11 bases stayed unmatched. Germline loops: CDR1 SGHTA, CDR2 FQGNSA. CDR3 loop: CASTPYGTSGVNEQFF. DNA for the CDR3: TGTGCCAGCACCCCCTACGGGACTAGCGGAGTCAATGAGCAGTTCTTC.

This clonotype was seen ten or more times. The J gene is TRBJ2-2, the V gene TRBV14, with D possibly called TRBD1 or TRBD2 (5 bases each). Germline V gene lookup returns CDR1 SGHDN and CDR2 FVKESK. The CDR3 is made up of 15 amino acids. Trimming pared 1 base from V and 9 bases from J, leaving 15 bases between. The CDR3 reads CASSQGHPGTWELFF. The CDR3 region has the DNA TGTGCCAGCAGCCAAGGTCATCCGGGGACCTGGGAGCTGTTTTTT.

This clonotype was seen ten or more times. The CDR3 DNA reads TGTGCCAGCAGCAACACAGGGCACACTAGCACAGATACGCAGTATTTT. Translation gives CASSNTGHTSTDTQYF. The gene calls are TRBV7-8 and TRBJ2-3; tentatively, D is TRBD1 (6 bases). The CDR3 is 16 residues long. The germline CDR1 and CDR2 sequences are SGHVS and FQNEAQ. The ends were cut back, 5 bases at V and 0 bases at J, with 15 bases in the middle.

This clonotype was seen ten or more times. This chain links TRBV28 with TRBJ2-7; D call uncertain. Trimming took off 4 bases at V and 2 bases at J, with 15 bases between the two ends. There are 15 residues in the CDR3. CDR1 and CDR2 from the germline V gene are MDHEN and SYDVKM. The DNA of the CDR3 is TGTGCCAGCAGTTCTGTCGAGCCCACTCCCTACGAGCAGTACTTC. This codes for CASSSVEPTPYEQYF.